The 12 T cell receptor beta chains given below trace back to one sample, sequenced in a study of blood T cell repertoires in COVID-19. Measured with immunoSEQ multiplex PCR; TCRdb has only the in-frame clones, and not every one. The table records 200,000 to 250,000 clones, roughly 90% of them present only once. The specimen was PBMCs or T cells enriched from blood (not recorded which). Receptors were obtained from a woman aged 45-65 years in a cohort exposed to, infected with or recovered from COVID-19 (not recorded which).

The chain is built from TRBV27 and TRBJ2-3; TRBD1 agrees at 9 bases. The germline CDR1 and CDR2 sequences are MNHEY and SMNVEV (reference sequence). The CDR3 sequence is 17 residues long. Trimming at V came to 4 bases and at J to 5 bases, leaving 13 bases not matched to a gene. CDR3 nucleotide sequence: TGTGCCAGCAGTTCTCGCTTGGACAGGGGATGGGGAGATACGCAGTATTTT. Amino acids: CASSSRLDRGWGDTQYF.

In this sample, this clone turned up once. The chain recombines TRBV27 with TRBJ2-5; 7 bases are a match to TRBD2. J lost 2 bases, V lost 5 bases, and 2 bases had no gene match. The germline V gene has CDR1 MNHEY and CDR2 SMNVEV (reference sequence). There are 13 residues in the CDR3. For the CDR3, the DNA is TGTGCCAGCAGTAGCGGGGCACAAGAGACCCAGTACTTC. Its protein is CASSSGAQETQYF.

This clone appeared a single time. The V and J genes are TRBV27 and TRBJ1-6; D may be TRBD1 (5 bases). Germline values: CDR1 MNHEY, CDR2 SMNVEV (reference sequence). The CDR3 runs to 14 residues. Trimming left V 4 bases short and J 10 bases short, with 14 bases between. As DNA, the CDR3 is TGTGCCAGCAGTTCCACAGGCTTGAACTCACCCCTCCACTTT. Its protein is CASSSTGLNSPLHF.

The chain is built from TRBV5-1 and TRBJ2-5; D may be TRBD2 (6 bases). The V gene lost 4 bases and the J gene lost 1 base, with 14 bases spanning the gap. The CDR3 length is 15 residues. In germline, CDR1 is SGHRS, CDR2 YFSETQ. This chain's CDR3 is CASSGGAQPQETQYF. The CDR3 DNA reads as TGCGCCAGCAGCGGCGGGGCCCAGCCCCAAGAGACCCAGTACTTC.

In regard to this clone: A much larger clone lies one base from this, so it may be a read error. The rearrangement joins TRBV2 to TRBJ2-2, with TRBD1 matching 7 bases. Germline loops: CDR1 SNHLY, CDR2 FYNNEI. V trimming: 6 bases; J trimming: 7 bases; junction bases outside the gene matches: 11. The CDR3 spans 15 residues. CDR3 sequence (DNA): TGTGCCAGCAGCGAACTTAGGGGGCAGGGCGGGGAGCTGTTTTTT. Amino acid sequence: CASSELRGQGGELFF.

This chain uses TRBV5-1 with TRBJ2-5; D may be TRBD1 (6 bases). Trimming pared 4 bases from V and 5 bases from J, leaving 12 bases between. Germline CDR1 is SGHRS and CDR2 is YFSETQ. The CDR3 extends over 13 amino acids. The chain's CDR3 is CASSVGQSETQYF. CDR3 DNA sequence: TGCGCCAGCAGCGTCGGACAGTCGGAGACCCAGTACTTC.

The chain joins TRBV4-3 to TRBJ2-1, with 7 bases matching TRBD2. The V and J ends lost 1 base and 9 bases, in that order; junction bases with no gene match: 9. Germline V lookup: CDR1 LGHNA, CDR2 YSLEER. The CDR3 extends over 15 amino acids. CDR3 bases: TGCGCCAGCAGCCAAGTAACCGCGGGGGTCGGTGAGCAGTTCTTC. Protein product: CASSQVTAGVGEQFF.

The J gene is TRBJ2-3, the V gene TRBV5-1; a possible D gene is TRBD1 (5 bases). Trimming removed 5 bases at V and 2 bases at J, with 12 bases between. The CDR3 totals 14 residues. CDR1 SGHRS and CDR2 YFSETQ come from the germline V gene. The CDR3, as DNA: TGCGCCAGCAGACTCGACAGAACCACAGATACGCAGTATTTT. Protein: CASRLDRTTDTQYF.

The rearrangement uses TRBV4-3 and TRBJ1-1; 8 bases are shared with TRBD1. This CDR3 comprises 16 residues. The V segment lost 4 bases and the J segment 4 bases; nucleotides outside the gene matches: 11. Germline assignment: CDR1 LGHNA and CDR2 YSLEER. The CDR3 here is CASSRVVQGARTEAFF. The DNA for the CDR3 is TGCGCCAGCAGCCGGGTGGTTCAGGGGGCACGCACTGAAGCTTTCTTT.

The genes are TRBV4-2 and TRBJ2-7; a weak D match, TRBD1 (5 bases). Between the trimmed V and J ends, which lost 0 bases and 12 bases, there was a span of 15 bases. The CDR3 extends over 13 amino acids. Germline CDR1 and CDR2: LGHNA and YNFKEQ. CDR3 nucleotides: TGTGCCAGCAGCCAAGATACAGGAACCCCGCGGTACTTC. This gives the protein CASSQDTGTPRYF.

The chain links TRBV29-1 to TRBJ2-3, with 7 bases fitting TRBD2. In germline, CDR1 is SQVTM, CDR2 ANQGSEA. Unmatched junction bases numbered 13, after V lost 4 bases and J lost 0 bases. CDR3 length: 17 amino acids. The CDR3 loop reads CSVAGGRLATSTDTQYF. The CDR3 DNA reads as TGCAGCGTTGCGGGAGGTCGGCTAGCGACGAGCACAGATACGCAGTATTTT.

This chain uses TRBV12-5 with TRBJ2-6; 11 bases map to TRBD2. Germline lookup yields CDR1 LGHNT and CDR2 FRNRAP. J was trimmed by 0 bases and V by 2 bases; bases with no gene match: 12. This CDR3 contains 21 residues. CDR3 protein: CASGLTSSGGPRGSGANVLTF. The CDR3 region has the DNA TGTGCTAGTGGTTTGACCTCTAGCGGGGGGCCCCGGGGCTCTGGGGCCAACGTCCTGACTTTC. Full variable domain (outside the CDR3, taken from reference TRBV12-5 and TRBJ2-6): DARVTQTPRHKVTEMGQEVTMRCQPILGHNTVFWYRQTMMQGLELLAYFRNRAPLDDSGMPKDRFSAEMPDATLATLKIQPSEPRDSAVYFCASGLTSSGGPRGSGANVLTFGAGSRLTVL.